This T cell receptor beta chain was recovered during a study of identical twins. This clonotype was recorded a few times. TCRdb re-analysed the 5' RACE reads in MiXCR, keeping a single row per CDR3 protein. The data hold approximately 890,000 distinct CDR3 sequences, with 10% to 15% observed a single time. The CDR3 covers 15 residues. Trimming stripped 0 bases from V and 9 bases from J, with 15 bases between. Germline assignment: CDR1 LGHNA and CDR2 YNFKEQ. The same specimen was also included in a second study, on yellow fever vaccine responses in identical twins. In that study: Twins' T cell vaccine responses reportedly looked partly convergent, partly personalized.

The chain employs TRBV4-2 and TRBJ2-1; D possibly matches TRBD1 or TRBD2 (5 bases each). This sequence originates from a woman aged 18-35 years in good health. The sequenced sample consisted of PBMCs. CDR3 in DNA: TGTGCCAGCAGCCAAGAGGGGGTCCTGGCGGGTGAGCAGTTCTTC. Protein: CASSQEGVLAGEQFF.